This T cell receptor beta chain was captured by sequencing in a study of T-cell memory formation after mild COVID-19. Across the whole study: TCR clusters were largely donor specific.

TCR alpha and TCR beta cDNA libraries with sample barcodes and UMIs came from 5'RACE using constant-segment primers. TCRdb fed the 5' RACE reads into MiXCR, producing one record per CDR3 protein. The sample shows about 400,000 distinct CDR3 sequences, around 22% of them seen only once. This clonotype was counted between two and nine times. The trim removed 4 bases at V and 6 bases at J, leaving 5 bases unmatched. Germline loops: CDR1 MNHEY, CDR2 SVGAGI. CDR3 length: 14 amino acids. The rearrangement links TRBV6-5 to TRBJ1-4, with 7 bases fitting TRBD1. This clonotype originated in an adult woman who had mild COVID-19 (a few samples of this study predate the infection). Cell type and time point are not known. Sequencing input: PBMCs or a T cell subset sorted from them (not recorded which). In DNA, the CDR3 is TGTGCCAGCAGTTGGAACAGGGGCCATGAAAAACTGTTTTTT. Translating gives CASSWNRGHEKLFF.